The rows below give T cell receptor beta chains drawn from one sample of a study of blood T cell repertoires in COVID-19. Some clones are missing from TCRdb's copy, which holds only in-frame ones; the method was immunoSEQ multiplex PCR. This sample has about 220,000 clones, with 82% found just once. Sequenced sample: PBMCs or T cells enriched from blood (not recorded which). These receptors were collected from a woman aged 60-70 years who had recovered from COVID-19. Each CDR3 is given with its conserved first and last residue.

V: TRBV7-9; J: TRBJ1-2; CDR3: CASSLDGGRGGYTF
V: TRBV5-6; J: TRBJ1-1; CDR3: CASSFSSVTEAFF
V: TRBV25-1; J: TRBJ1-5; CDR3: CASSDSRGDQPQHF
V: TRBV5-1; J: TRBJ1-6; CDR3: CASSLGPGNSPLHF
V: TRBV21-1; J: TRBJ2-1; CDR3: CASSKRASGRMGNEQFF
V: TRBV7-9; J: TRBJ1-1; CDR3: CASSSPSGNTEAFF
V: TRBV5-6; J: TRBJ1-4; CDR3: CASSLAGVDEKLFF
V: TRBV6-2/TRBV6-3; J: TRBJ1-2; CDR3: CASSWTGAVYGYTF
V: TRBV3-1/TRBV3-2; J: TRBJ2-3; CDR3: CASTWGDAGTDTQYF
V: TRBV13; J: TRBJ2-4; CDR3: CASSLAGTGGMYIQYF
V: TRBV9; J: TRBJ2-1; CDR3: CASSARDFYNEQFF
V: TRBV5-8; J: TRBJ1-4; CDR3: CASSLTGRGEKLFF
V: TRBV30; J: TRBJ1-3; CDR3: CAWSSREQGNTIYF
V: TRBV7-9; J: TRBJ1-1; CDR3: CASSPFGQGLLMNTEAFF
V: TRBV15; J: TRBJ2-7; CDR3: CAPRRAGGGYEQYF
V: TRBV5-8; J: TRBJ2-7; CDR3: CASSLVLFRTVNNEQYF
V: TRBV10-3; J: TRBJ2-2; CDR3: CAISPFPGELFF
V: TRBV20-1; J: TRBJ1-1; CDR3: CSLQEHTEAFF
V: TRBV2; J: TRBJ1-5; CDR3: CASSGGDQPQHF
V: TRBV3-1/TRBV3-2; J: TRBJ1-2; CDR3: CASSQGHSLGYTF
V: TRBV15; J: TRBJ1-2; CDR3: CATSMGGGNGYTF
V: TRBV3-1/TRBV3-2; J: TRBJ1-2; CDR3: CASMDRGRYGYTF
V: TRBV6-5; J: TRBJ2-4; CDR3: CASRSTRGNIQYF
V: TRBV19; J: TRBJ2-2; CDR3: CASSIRGEAGELFF
V: TRBV6-2/TRBV6-3; J: TRBJ2-1; CDR3: CASSRHNPGLIPNEQFF
V: TRBV15; J: TRBJ2-5; CDR3: CATSREGWETQYF